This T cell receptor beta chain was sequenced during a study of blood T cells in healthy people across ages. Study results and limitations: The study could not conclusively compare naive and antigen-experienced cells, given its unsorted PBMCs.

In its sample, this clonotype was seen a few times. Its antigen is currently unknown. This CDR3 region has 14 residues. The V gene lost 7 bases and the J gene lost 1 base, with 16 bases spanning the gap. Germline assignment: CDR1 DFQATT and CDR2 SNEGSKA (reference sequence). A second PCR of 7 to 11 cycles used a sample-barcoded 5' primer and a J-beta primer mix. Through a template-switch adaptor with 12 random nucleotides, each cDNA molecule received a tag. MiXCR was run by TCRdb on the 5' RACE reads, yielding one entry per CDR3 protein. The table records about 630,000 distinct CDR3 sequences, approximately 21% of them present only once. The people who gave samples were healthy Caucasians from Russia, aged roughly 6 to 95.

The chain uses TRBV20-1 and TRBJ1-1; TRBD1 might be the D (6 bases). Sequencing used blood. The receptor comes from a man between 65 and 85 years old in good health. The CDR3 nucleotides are TGCAGTGTTAGGGGGGGTAGGGGGAACACTGAAGCTTTCTTT. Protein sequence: CSVRGGRGNTEAFF.